This entry describes one T cell receptor beta chain. The antigen this receptor binds is unknown. No base quality information exists; no much larger clone differs at one position. The data are from a study of blood T cell repertoires in COVID-19 (dated by TCRdb to the early 2020s). For the wider study: Samples from collaborators originated in the United States, Italy and Spain and spanned both the acute and convalescent phases of COVID-19. The repertoires were released in a freely available public database intended as a resource for research on the immune response to SARS-CoV-2. Samples were obtained from the ongoing ImmuneRACE study (first 160 participants) and from over 1,000 subjects provided by 6 global collaborators. Where available, HLA class I and class II types were obtained from metadata supplied by the sample provider rather than from assay-based typing. A de-identified subject ID, COVID-19 status, age in years and sex were almost always included in the sample metadata. Deeply sampled blood TCRbeta repertoires from subjects exposed to, actively infected with, or recovered from COVID-19 were included in the dataset. The material from the prospective study consisted of cDNA or gDNA derived from T cells, B-cell-depleted T cells, or PBMCs. What the study reported, not specific to this receptor: The quantity of clinical and demographic metadata differed by source and by participant and was supplied without curation.

The immunoSEQ Assay, a bias-controlled multiplex PCR, was used to amplify TCRbeta CDR3 regions from genomic DNA. Regarding the original processing steps: Nucleated cell counts per sample were estimated from amplification of reference gene primers within the assay. To quantify the absolute abundance of each unique TCRbeta CDR3 rearrangement, sequence reads were collapsed and filtered. Productive Simpson clonality was computed per sample as the square root of Simpson's diversity index over productive rearrangements. TCRdb obtained this table from immuneACCESS and retained in-frame rearrangements with V and J assigned. These tables miss some clones; where compared with another copy, unresolved V genes account for less than half of the shortfall, and the remainder is unexplained. From that table come the V and J calls and clone size; the DNA was used to work out D and trimming. Recorded for this sample are about 170,000 clones; 83% of them occurred a single time. Of the sample, less than 4.5% falls within the top ten clones.

In the prospective study, participants were roughly 18 to 100 years old, resided in about two dozen geographic areas of the United States, and were enrolled through a virtual design. Cohort assignment in the prospective study relied on participant-reported clinical history from a screening survey and a study questionnaire. Mobile phlebotomists in the prospective study collected whole blood, serum and a nasopharyngeal or oropharyngeal swab from every participant. Prospective study participants could optionally give additional blood draws and questionnaires over a roughly 2-month period. Before DNA extraction, blood samples from the prospective study were shipped at room temperature or frozen. The sequence was obtained from a woman in her 50s in a cohort exposed to, infected with or recovered from COVID-19 (not recorded which). Input material: PBMCs or T cells enriched from blood (not recorded which).

The DNA is as follows: TGTGCCAGCAGCTTGGGGCAGAGCACAGATACGCAGTATTTT. It translates as CASSLGQSTDTQYF. The V and J genes are TRBV11-3 and TRBJ2-3; the D segment could be TRBD1, given 5 matching bases. Sequences SGHNT (CDR1) and YENEEA (CDR2) are obtained from the germline V gene. There are 14 amino acids in the CDR3, from cysteine to phenylalanine inclusive. Only the CDR3 DNA stays, 42 bases, in frame from base 1. Trimming costs V 3 bases and J 0 bases, and their ends lie 7 bases apart.